This note documents a single T cell receptor (beta chain) sequence. No antigen is known for it. The sample originates from a study of Graves' ophthalmopathy and Graves' hyperthyroidism. Study results and caveats: The blood repertoire also included most expanded thyroid clonotypes above 0.001 frequency. Built on 13 signatures, a model told ophthalmopathy apart from stable hyperthyroidism with approximately 88% sensitivity and approximately 80% specificity.

Patients with other autoimmune diseases, uncontrolled infections, pregnancy or lactation were excluded. Clinical symptoms, serum thyroxine, TRAb, thyroid ultrasound and orbital computed tomography determined diagnosis. RNA transcripts were the source from which TCR beta CDR3 regions were amplified. An opening RT-PCR round employed HTBI primers and preceded a second-round multiplex PCR. TCRdb itself ran the multiplex PCR reads through MiXCR, one entry per CDR3 protein. This table holds a few hundred thousand distinct CDR3 sequences, 15% found once. Germline V gene lookup returns CDR1 SGHVS and CDR2 FQNEAQ. The CDR3 extends over 14 amino acids. Trimming stripped 5 bases from V and 1 base from J, with 11 bases between.

Sequencing used peripheral blood. The receptor was isolated from a woman under 30 with stable Graves' hyperthyroidism. This sequence joins TRBV7-8 and TRBJ1-2; D is uncertain. The CDR3 loop is CASSPGDFNYGYTF. The CDR3 DNA reads TGTGCCAGCAGCCCCGGGGATTTTAACTATGGCTACACCTTC.